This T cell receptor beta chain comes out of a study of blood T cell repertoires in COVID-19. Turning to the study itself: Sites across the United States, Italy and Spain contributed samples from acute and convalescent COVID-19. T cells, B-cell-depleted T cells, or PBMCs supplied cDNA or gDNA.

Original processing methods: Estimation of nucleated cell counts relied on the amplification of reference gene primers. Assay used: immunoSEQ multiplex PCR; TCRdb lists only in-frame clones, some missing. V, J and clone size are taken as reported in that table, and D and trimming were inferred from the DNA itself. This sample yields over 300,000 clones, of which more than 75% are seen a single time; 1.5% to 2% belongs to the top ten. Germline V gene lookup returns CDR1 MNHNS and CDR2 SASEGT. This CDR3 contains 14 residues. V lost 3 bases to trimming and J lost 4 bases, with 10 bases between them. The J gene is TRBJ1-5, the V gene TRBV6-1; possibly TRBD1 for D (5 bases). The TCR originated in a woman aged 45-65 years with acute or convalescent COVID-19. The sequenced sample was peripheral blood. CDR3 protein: CASSEGRMNQPQHF. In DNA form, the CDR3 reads TGTGCCAGCAGTGAGGGGCGGATGAATCAGCCCCAGCATTTT.